This T cell receptor beta chain emerged from a study of shared clonotypes between healthy human individuals. Germline V CDR1 and CDR2: MNHNY, SVGAGI (reference sequence). The CDR3 spans 13 residues. Trimming took 0 bases from V and 0 from J, leaving 2 bases between them. Produced via immunoSEQ multiplex PCR; TCRdb's table is partial and in-frame only. The sample yields about 1.1 million clones, roughly 80% seen once. Comments on this clone: The same CDR3 is also encoded by other DNA sequences in this sample.

V is TRBV6-6 and J is TRBJ1-1; D not resolved. This TCR was recovered from a man younger than 35 in good health. Some clones in this sample may be carry-over from other donors' samples. The sample was memory CD4+ T cells from PBMCs. This sample's subset: CD45RA-negative fraction. The CDR3 sequence: CASSYSVNTEAFF. The CDR3 nucleotides read TGTGCCAGCAGTTACTCAGTGAACACTGAAGCTTTCTTT.